This entry is about one TCR beta chain. Many counts were recorded for this clonotype. Its antigen is not yet known. The sample holds no much larger clone one base away, and base qualities are not on file. These data are taken from a study of CD8+CD57+ T cells in acquired aplastic anemia (dated by TCRdb to 2017 to 2018). Notes on the research overall: On average, sorted CD4+ and CD8+ cells yielded 3.2 ug of extracted DNA, with a range of roughly 0.17 to 27.4 ug. For healthy donor samples, the average read count was about 10 million for CD4+ cells and around 12 million for CD8+ cells. Study-wide findings and limitations: CD8+ Simpson's diversity did not differ significantly between patients and healthy controls (P=0.060). Twenty-nine CD8+ CDR3 sequences were shared between patients and controls but appeared highly expressed in patients and within their immunodominant clones.

In the study, sorted CD4+ and CD8+ blood T cells from patients with severe aplastic anemia and from healthy subjects underwent deep sequencing of TCR repertoires. Ficoll-Paque density gradient centrifugation was used to isolate peripheral blood mononuclear cells. CD4+ and CD8+ T cells were sorted by FACS or magnetic beads before DNA extraction. Profiling of TCR beta VDJ combinations and CDR3 sequences used genomic DNA as the template. An Illumina HiSeq 2000 was used for TCR repertoire sequencing. The authors' analysis ran thus. Repertoires were assessed using TRBV/TRBJ rearrangement plots, CDR3 size and DJ length profiles, and Simpson's diversity index. Whichever DNA sequence was most abundant in the deep sequencing data was defined as the immunodominant clone. CDR3 amino acid sequences were checked for sharing across subjects and were also compared against the VDJdb database and published repertoires. TCRdb reworked the public reads: Q25 trimming with fastp, MiXCR clone assembly, productive beta chains retained. CDR3 protein sequences are deduplicated, and each keeps its most common genes and DNA. The V and J calls here are based on TCRdb, not the publication. In all, the sample holds some 130,000 distinct CDR3 sequences, and roughly 50% of those were seen once. Jointly, the top ten make up roughly 2.7% of the sample.

The CDR3 measures 16 amino acids from cysteine to phenylalanine. This entry keeps only the CDR3 DNA: 48 bases, framed from base 1. Per the germline V gene, LGHNA is the CDR1 and YSLEER is the CDR2. V sheds 0 bases and J sheds 0 bases, leaving 6 bases between their ends. This receptor was taken from a human donor in good health, serving as a control. The chain links TRBV4-3 with TRBJ1-6, with the D gene call left open. Sequencing used sorted CD4+, CD8+, or CD8+CD57+ T cells (not recorded which) from PBMCs. The DNA sequence reads TGCGCCAGCAGCCAAGATGTCTACTCCTATAATTCACCCCTCCACTTT. Its amino acids are CASSQDVYSYNSPLHF.